These 6 T cell receptor beta chains were sequenced from one sample in a study of response to subunit inactivated influenza vaccine. TCRdb processed the RT-PCR reads anew with MiXCR; each CDR3 protein has one entry. The table includes hundreds of thousands of distinct CDR3 sequences, 14% detected once. The material was PBMCs from blood, obtained roughly 15 days before vaccination. All receptors come from a man in his forties or fifties who received an inactivated influenza vaccine.

The rearrangement joins TRBV5-1 to TRBJ1-2; D ambiguous. Trimming stripped 4 bases from V and 4 bases from J, with 14 bases between. CDR3 size: 14 residues. Germline CDR1 SGHRS, CDR2 YFSETQ. The CDR3 here is CASSLSKRGYGYTF. The CDR3 region has the DNA TGCGCCAGCAGCCTATCGAAGAGAGGCTATGGCTACACCTTC.

The V and J genes are TRBV6-1 and TRBJ2-4; 7 bases map to TRBD1. Germline values: CDR1 MNHNS, CDR2 SASEGT. V trimming: 3 bases; J trimming: 1 base; junction bases outside the gene matches: 6. The CDR3 spans 16 residues. The DNA for the CDR3 is TGTGCCAGCAGTGAGTTCGGCAGGGGGGCCAAAAACATTCAGTACTTC. It is translated as CASSEFGRGAKNIQYF.

V gene TRBV11-2 combines with J gene TRBJ1-1, with 9 bases identical to TRBD1. Germline V gives CDR1 SGHAT, CDR2 FQNNGV. The CDR3 extends over 15 amino acids. V dropped 1 base and J dropped 3; count of bases not matched to a gene: 3. The CDR3 spells CASSLGWTGDTEAFF. DNA of the CDR3: TGTGCCAGCAGCTTAGGGTGGACAGGGGACACTGAAGCTTTCTTT.

The table lists this clonotype with a few counts. V gene TRBV4-3 combines with J gene TRBJ2-2, with 12 nucleotides matching TRBD1. Germline CDR1 reads LGHNA; CDR2 reads YSLEER. The junction had 6 bases not matched to a gene; V was cut back by 5 bases and J by 5 bases. This CDR3 has 16 amino acids. The CDR3 DNA is TGCGCCAGCAGCGCCCGGGACAGGGGGCTTACCGGGGAGCTGTTTTTT. Its translation: CASSARDRGLTGELFF.

The chain is built from TRBV4-2 and TRBJ2-1; D gene uncertain. This CDR3 has 12 amino acids. Per germline, CDR1 LGHNA and CDR2 YNFKEQ. Trimming left V 3 bases short and J 7 bases short, with 7 bases between. CDR3 residues: CASSHSENEQFF. In DNA, the CDR3 is TGTGCCAGCAGCCACTCAGAGAATGAGCAGTTCTTC.

Many counts were recorded for this clonotype. The V gene is TRBV12-3 or TRBV12-4, the J gene TRBJ1-3; D gene unclear. V gave up 2 bases and J gave up 0 bases, with 5 bases separating them. This CDR3 spans 14 amino acids. CDR3 residues: CASSLTSSGNTIYF. As DNA, the CDR3 is TGTGCCAGCAGTTTAACAAGCTCTGGAAACACCATATATTTT.